This entry lists 27 T cell receptor beta chains sequenced from one sample in a study of OX40 agonist ivuxolimab in advanced cancers. The protocol was immunoSEQ multiplex PCR, while the TCRdb copy is restricted to in-frame clones and leaves out a portion. The sample lists approximately 100,000 clones; around 85% were seen once. The sequencing used CD4+ or CD8+ T cells sorted from blood, collected in a trial of the OX40 agonist ivuxolimab. The receptors originated from an adult with an advanced solid tumor such as melanoma, head and neck, liver or kidney cancer.

J is TRBJ2-5 and V is TRBV2; D is perhaps TRBD2 (6 bases). Germline CDR1 is SNHLY and CDR2 is FYNNEI. The CDR3 totals 13 residues. Deletions cut 4 bases from V and 7 bases from J, with 13 bases between. The CDR3: CASSVRREVTQYF. CDR3 bases: TGTGCCAGCAGTGTCCGCAGGGAGGTGACCCAGTACTTC.

This chain joins TRBV5-4 and TRBJ2-5; D perhaps matches TRBD1 (5 bases). The CDR3 is 14 amino acids. In germline, CDR1 is SGHNT, CDR2 YYREEE (reference sequence). V was clipped by 3 bases and J by 2 bases, with 11 bases between them. As DNA, the CDR3 is TGTGCCAGCAGCTCCAGGGCTACTCAAGAGACCCAGTACTTC. Translating it yields CASSSRATQETQYF.

The chain uses TRBV28 and TRBJ1-2, with a tentative D call TRBD1 (6 bases). Trimming removed 8 bases at V and 1 base at J, with 8 bases between. The CDR3 runs 12 residues. Germline CDR1 reads MDHEN; CDR2 reads SYDVKM. CDR3 nucleotide sequence: TGTGCCAGCCAACAGGGTAACTATGGCTACACCTTC. Residues: CASQQGNYGYTF.

The chain has TRBV5-4 and TRBJ1-3, with D hard to call. The germline V and J ends were trimmed by 3 bases and 0 bases, with 7 bases remaining between them. Germline V gene sequence: CDR1 SGHNT, CDR2 YYREEE (reference sequence). The CDR3 sequence is 14 residues long. CDR3 nucleotides: TGTGCCAGCAGCTCGATGATCTCTGGAAACACCATATATTTT. This sequence encodes CASSSMISGNTIYF.

The chain couples TRBV9 to TRBJ2-7, with D perhaps TRBD1 (6 bases). Trimming removed 3 bases at V and 2 bases at J, with 12 bases between. This CDR3 comprises 14 residues. Germline V CDR1 and CDR2: SGDLS, YYNGEE. The CDR3 protein is CASSAGQQTYEQYF. CDR3 coding DNA: TGTGCCAGCAGCGCTGGACAGCAAACCTACGAGCAGTACTTC.

The rearrangement joins TRBV27 to TRBJ1-4; no clear D. Trimming cost V 5 bases and J 0 bases, with 16 bases left between them. Germline V gives CDR1 MNHEY, CDR2 SMNVEV (reference sequence). The CDR3 is made up of 17 amino acids. CDR3 coding DNA: TGTGCCAGCAGTCCCCGATTTTCGTTTGCAACTAATGAAAAACTGTTTTTT. Translated, it gives CASSPRFSFATNEKLFF.

The V call is TRBV4-1, the J call TRBJ1-1; D gene uncertain. V was cut by 0 bases and J by 11 bases, with 13 bases left in between. This CDR3 spans 13 amino acids. Germline V gene data show CDR1 as MGHRA and CDR2 as YSYEKL. This CDR3 is CASSQDLARRAFF. CDR3 nucleotides: TGCGCCAGCAGCCAAGATCTGGCGAGAAGGGCTTTCTTT.

The V and J genes are TRBV7-3 and TRBJ2-7; unclear D gene. Germline CDR1 is SGHTA and CDR2 is FQGTGA. CDR3 size: 12 residues. Deletions cut 4 bases from V and 12 bases from J, with 16 bases between. The CDR3 here is CASSSGPSLAYF. Written as DNA, the CDR3 is TGTGCCAGCAGCTCGGGTCCCTCGTTAGCGTACTTC.

This clone has just a few counts. The chain recombines TRBV7-9 with TRBJ2-7; D might be TRBD2 (6 bases). V lost 5 bases, J lost 4 bases, and 15 bases lay in between. The CDR3 is 14 amino acids. From germline, CDR1 is SEHNR and CDR2 FQNEAQ (reference sequence). The CDR3 DNA reads as TGTGCCAGCAGCGAGGGACTGCCGCCGTACGAGCAGTACTTC. It is translated as CASSEGLPPYEQYF.

The CDR3 here is CASSLLPGAGELFF. CDR3 nucleotide sequence: TGTGCCAGCAGCTTGCTTCCGGGAGCTGGGGAGCTGTTTTTT. This chain links TRBV5-6 with TRBJ2-2, with D perhaps TRBD2 (6 bases). The CDR3 is made up of 14 amino acids. Germline CDR1 is SGHDT and CDR2 is YYEEEE. The V and J ends lost 1 base and 8 bases respectively, with 12 bases between them.

The chain combines TRBV7-8 with TRBJ1-1; D unresolved. Between the trimmed V and J ends, which lost 1 base and 3 bases, there was a span of 18 bases. Germline loops: CDR1 SGHVS, CDR2 FQNEAQ. This CDR3 is built from 17 residues. The DNA for the CDR3 is TGTGCCAGCAGCTTAGAAGTGGGCGCGAGTTCTTACACTGAAGCTTTCTTT. It encodes CASSLEVGASSYTEAFF.

The rearrangement links TRBV27 to TRBJ2-1; 12 bases are shared with TRBD2. The CDR3 spans 17 residues. Trimming at V came to 6 bases and at J to 6 bases, leaving 12 bases not matched to a gene. Germline assignment: CDR1 MNHEY and CDR2 SMNVEV (reference sequence). This CDR3 reads CASSRTSGTLFINEQFF. The CDR3 region has the DNA TGTGCCAGCAGCAGGACTAGCGGGACGCTATTTATCAATGAGCAGTTCTTC.

The V and J genes are TRBV7-9 and TRBJ1-2; D is undetermined. V lost 4 bases to trimming and J lost 3 bases, with 15 bases between them. Germline CDR1 reads SEHNR; CDR2 reads FQNEAQ (reference sequence). The CDR3 has 15 amino acids. CDR3 loop: CASSSQARLDYGYTF. CDR3 sequence (DNA): TGTGCCAGCAGCTCCCAGGCCAGGTTGGACTATGGCTACACCTTC.

The CDR3 reads CASSALIAGGTDTQYF. The CDR3 DNA sequence: TGTGCCAGCAGCGCACTTATAGCGGGAGGGACAGATACGCAGTATTTT. The chain has TRBV9 and TRBJ2-3, with TRBD2 identical over 11 bases. This CDR3 contains 16 residues. Germline V CDR1 and CDR2: SGDLS, YYNGEE. Unmatched junction bases numbered 6, after V lost 3 bases and J lost 3 bases.

The rearrangement uses TRBV19 and TRBJ2-5, with 7 bases fitting TRBD1. With V trimmed by 5 bases and J by 3 bases, 3 bases remained unmatched. The CDR3 is 13 residues long. Germline loops: CDR1 LNHDA, CDR2 SQIVND (reference sequence). The CDR3 sequence: CASSSTGEETQYF. The CDR3 nucleotides read TGTGCCAGTAGTTCAACAGGGGAAGAGACCCAGTACTTC.

V and J are TRBV30 and TRBJ2-1; no reliable D call. The CDR3 covers 10 residues. CDR1 GTSNPN and CDR2 SVGIG come from the germline V gene (reference sequence). V shed 0 bases and J shed 6 bases, with 0 bases lying between them. The CDR3 region has the DNA TGTGCCTGGAGTGTCAATGAGCAGTTCTTC. Translating gives CAWSVNEQFF.

V usage is TRBV7-2 and J usage is TRBJ1-5; 7 bases are a match to TRBD1. Germline assignment: CDR1 SGHTA and CDR2 FQGNSA. The CDR3 is made up of 14 amino acids. The V segment lost 2 bases and the J segment 7 bases; nucleotides outside the gene matches: 5. The CDR3 loop reads CASSLLGGLQPQHF. For the CDR3, the DNA is TGTGCCAGCAGCTTATTAGGGGGCTTGCAGCCCCAGCATTTT.

This clone was counted a single time. The chain uses TRBV11-3 and TRBJ2-1, with D possibly TRBD2 on 6 matching bases. Trimming removed 5 bases from V and 5 bases from J, with 10 bases in between. This CDR3 contains 13 residues. Germline V lookup: CDR1 SGHNT, CDR2 YENEEA. CDR3: CASSKGLDNEQFF. Written as DNA, the CDR3 is TGTGCCAGCAGCAAGGGACTTGACAATGAGCAGTTCTTC.

V and J are TRBV5-4 and TRBJ2-7; 7 positions match TRBD2. V lost 0 bases, J lost 3 bases, and 6 bases stayed unmatched. The CDR3 loop spans 15 amino acids. CDR1 is SGHNT and CDR2 is YYREEE in the germline V gene (reference sequence). The CDR3 here is CASSLEGGISYEQYF. The CDR3, as DNA: TGTGCCAGCAGCTTGGAGGGAGGGATCAGCTACGAGCAGTACTTC.

J is TRBJ2-3 and V is TRBV5-1; possible D gene TRBD2, 6 bases. Germline V gene data show CDR1 as SGHRS and CDR2 as YFSETQ. The CDR3 length is 20 residues. Between the trimmed V and J ends, which lost 8 bases and 2 bases, there was a span of 33 bases. CDR3 nucleotide sequence: TGCGCCAGTCGCCTCCCAATTAAGCGGGCCTTCGGCTGGCACACAGATACGCAGTATTTT. Translation gives CASRLPIKRAFGWHTDTQYF.

V gene TRBV5-1 combines with J gene TRBJ2-5; 9 nucleotides match TRBD2. The J call may be faulty, since TRBJ2-7 better matches the DNA end. Germline-derived CDR1 and CDR2 are SGHRS and YFSETQ. CDR3 length: 15 amino acids. CDR3 sequence reads: CASSLVTSGFHEQYF. The CDR3 coding sequence is TGCGCCAGCAGCTTGGTAACTAGCGGGTTCCACGAGCAGTACTTC.

J is TRBJ2-5 and V is TRBV7-8, with D maybe TRBD2 (5 bases). In germline, CDR1 is SGHVS, CDR2 FQNEAQ. Deletions cut 2 bases from V and 4 bases from J, with 11 bases between. The length of the CDR3 is 14 residues. CDR3 DNA: TGTGCCAGCAGCTTAATGAGGGCCGGAGAGACCCAGTACTTC. Amino acid sequence: CASSLMRAGETQYF.

The chain recombines TRBV30 with TRBJ2-2; 8 bases match TRBD1. This CDR3 spans 12 amino acids. Germline-derived CDR1 and CDR2 are GTSNPN and SVGIG (reference sequence). Losses at the gene ends were 8 bases for V and 7 bases for J; bases not matched to a gene: 6. Here the CDR3 reads CARTGLGGELFF. The CDR3 bases are TGTGCCCGGACAGGGTTAGGCGGGGAGCTGTTTTTT.

This clone was found a few times. The rearrangement links TRBV9 to TRBJ2-7, with D hard to call. V lost 0 bases, J lost 4 bases, and 14 bases lay in between. This CDR3 has 15 residues. CDR1 SGDLS and CDR2 YYNGEE come from the germline V gene. In DNA form, the CDR3 reads TGTGCCAGCAGCGTAGAGGTGGGTATCGCGTACGAGCAGTACTTC. This translates into CASSVEVGIAYEQYF. The whole variable domain, filled in from reference TRBV9 and TRBJ2-7, reads DSGVTQTPKHLITATGQRVTLRCSPRSGDLSVYWYQQSLDQGLQFLIQYYNGEERAKGNILERFSAQQFPDLHSELNLSSLELGDSALYFCASSVEVGIAYEQYFGPGTRLTVT.

This clone showed up just once. The rearrangement joins TRBV28 to TRBJ2-2; tentative D call: TRBD2 (5 bases). Trimming pared 5 bases from V and 7 bases from J, leaving 20 bases between. CDR1 and CDR2 from the germline V gene are MDHEN and SYDVKM. The length of the CDR3 is 16 residues. The CDR3 loop is CASSPLERLEVGELFF. CDR3 nucleotides: TGTGCCAGCAGTCCCCTCGAGAGATTGGAGGTCGGGGAGCTGTTTTTT.

The J gene is TRBJ2-7, the V gene TRBV6-6, with D uncertain. From germline, CDR1 is MNHNY and CDR2 SVGAGI (reference sequence). With 7 bases removed from V and 5 bases from J, the gap between germline ends came to 12 bases. The CDR3 is 12 amino acids. This CDR3 is CASTTDVNEQYF. The CDR3 nucleotides are TGTGCCAGCACCACGGACGTCAACGAGCAGTACTTC.

The V and J genes are TRBV6-5 and TRBJ1-3; 8 bases are a match to TRBD1. The V gene's germline CDR1 is MNHEY and CDR2 SVGAGI. V lost 1 base and J lost 4; bases outside the gene matches: 3. The CDR3 is made up of 15 amino acids. The chain's CDR3 is CASSYWGQEGNTIYF. The CDR3 DNA is TGTGCCAGCAGTTACTGGGGACAGGAGGGAAACACCATATATTTT.